The 7 T cell receptor beta chains listed next were all sequenced from one sample in a study of blood T cell repertoires in COVID-19. Produced via immunoSEQ multiplex PCR; TCRdb's table is partial and in-frame only. The table includes 350,000 or so clones, around 90% detected once. Source material: peripheral blood. The source is a man between 18 and 29 years old with active or convalescent COVID-19.

This chain links TRBV15 with TRBJ2-3; 10 bases map to TRBD2. From germline, CDR1 is LNHNV and CDR2 YYDKDF (reference sequence). CDR3 length: 16 amino acids. J gave up 2 bases and V 3 bases, and 5 bases lay outside the gene matches. The CDR3 here is CATSRGTSGNTDTQYF. CDR3 DNA: TGTGCCACCAGCAGGGGAACTAGCGGGAACACAGATACGCAGTATTTT.

The CDR3 DNA is TGTGCCAGCAGCCAAAATACAGGGGGAAACACTGAAGCTTTCTTT. Its translation is CASSQNTGGNTEAFF. The chain links TRBV7-9 to TRBJ1-1, with 8 nucleotides matching TRBD1. V lost 5 bases to trimming and J lost 2 bases; unmatched junction nucleotides: 7. There are 15 residues in the CDR3. Germline V gene data show CDR1 as SEHNR and CDR2 as FQNEAQ (reference sequence).

The J gene is TRBJ2-7, the V gene TRBV28; 7 bases are a match to TRBD1. V lost 4 bases to trimming and J lost 7 bases; unmatched junction nucleotides: 10. The CDR3 runs to 14 residues. Germline CDR1 and CDR2: MDHEN and SYDVKM. CDR3 DNA: TGTGCCAGCAGTTCAGGGACAGTACTCTGGGAGCAGTACTTC. As protein: CASSSGTVLWEQYF.

The chain has TRBV10-1 and TRBJ2-5; TRBD2 agrees at 7 bases. In germline, CDR1 is WNHNN, CDR2 SYGVQD (reference sequence). The CDR3 has 12 amino acids. The J segment lost 3 bases and the V segment lost 10 bases, leaving 5 bases of the junction unmatched. CDR3 region: CANHLAEETQYF. The CDR3 region has the DNA TGCGCCAACCACCTAGCGGAAGAGACCCAGTACTTC.

The chain is built from TRBV27 and TRBJ2-7; D may be TRBD2 (5 bases). The length of the CDR3 is 14 residues. The germline V and J ends were trimmed by 6 bases and 7 bases, with 19 bases remaining between them. Germline CDR1 is MNHEY and CDR2 is SMNVEV (reference sequence). DNA for the CDR3: TGTGCCAGCAGCTGGACTGGTCTCCGGAAGGAGCAGTACTTC. Translation gives CASSWTGLRKEQYF.

This sequence joins TRBV5-6 and TRBJ2-1, with 10 positions matching TRBD2. Germline V gives CDR1 SGHDT, CDR2 YYEEEE. The CDR3 has 15 residues. Losses at the gene ends were 4 bases for V and 4 bases for J; bases not matched to a gene: 5. CDR3: CASSSGGATYNEQFF. As DNA, the CDR3 is TGTGCCAGCAGCAGCGGGGGGGCCACTTACAATGAGCAGTTCTTC.

The rearrangement links TRBV19 to TRBJ2-1; TRBD1 is a possible D gene (5 bases). The CDR3 runs to 13 residues. V lost 3 bases and J 9 bases, leaving 12 bases between the germline ends. CDR1 and CDR2 (germline): LNHDA, SQIVND (reference sequence). CDR3 DNA sequence: TGTGCCAGTAGTATCACGACAGTCGGTGAGCAGTTCTTC. Protein sequence: CASSITTVGEQFF.